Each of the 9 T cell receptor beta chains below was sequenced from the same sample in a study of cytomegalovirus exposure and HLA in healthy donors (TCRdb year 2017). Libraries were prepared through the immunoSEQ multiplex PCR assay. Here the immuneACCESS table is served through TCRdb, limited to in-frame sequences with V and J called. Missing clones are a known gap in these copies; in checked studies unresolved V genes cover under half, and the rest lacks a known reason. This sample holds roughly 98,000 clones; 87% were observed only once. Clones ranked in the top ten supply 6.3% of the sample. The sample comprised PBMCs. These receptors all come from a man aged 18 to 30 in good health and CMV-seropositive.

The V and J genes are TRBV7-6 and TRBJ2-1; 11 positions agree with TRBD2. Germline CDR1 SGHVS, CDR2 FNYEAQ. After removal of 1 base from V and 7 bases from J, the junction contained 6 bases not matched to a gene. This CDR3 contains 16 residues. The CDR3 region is CASSLVSGGVWNEQFF. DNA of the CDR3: TGTGCCAGCAGCTTAGTTAGCGGGGGGGTTTGGAATGAGCAGTTCTTC.

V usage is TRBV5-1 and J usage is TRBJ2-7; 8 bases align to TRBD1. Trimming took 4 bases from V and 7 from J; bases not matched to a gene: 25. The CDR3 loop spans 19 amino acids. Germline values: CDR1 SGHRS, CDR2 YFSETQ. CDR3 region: CASSPIVTGVSPTTMEQYF. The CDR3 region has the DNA TGCGCCAGCAGCCCGATAGTGACAGGGGTAAGTCCAACCACTATGGAGCAGTACTTC.

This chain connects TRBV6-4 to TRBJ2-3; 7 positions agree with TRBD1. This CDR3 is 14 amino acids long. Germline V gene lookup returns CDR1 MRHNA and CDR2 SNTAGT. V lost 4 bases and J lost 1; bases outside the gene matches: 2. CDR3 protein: CASSGTGGTDTQYF. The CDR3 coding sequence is TGTGCCAGCAGTGGAACAGGGGGCACAGATACGCAGTATTTT.

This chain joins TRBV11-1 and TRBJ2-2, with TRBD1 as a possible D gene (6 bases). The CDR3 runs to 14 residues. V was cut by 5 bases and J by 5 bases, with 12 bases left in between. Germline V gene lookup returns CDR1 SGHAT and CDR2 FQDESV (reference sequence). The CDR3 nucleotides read TGTGCCAGCAGCCTTAACAGGGCTACCGGGGAGCTGTTTTTT. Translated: CASSLNRATGELFF.

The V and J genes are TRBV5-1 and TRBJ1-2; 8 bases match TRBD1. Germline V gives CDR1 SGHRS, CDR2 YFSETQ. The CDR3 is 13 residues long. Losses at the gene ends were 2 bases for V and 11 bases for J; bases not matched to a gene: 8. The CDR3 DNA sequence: TGCGCCAGCAGCTTCCGGACAGGGTCCGGTTACACCTTC. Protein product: CASSFRTGSGYTF.

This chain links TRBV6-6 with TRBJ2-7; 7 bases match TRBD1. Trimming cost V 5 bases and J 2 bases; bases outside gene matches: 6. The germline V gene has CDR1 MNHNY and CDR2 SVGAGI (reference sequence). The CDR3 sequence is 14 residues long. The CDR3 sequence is CASSAPGQTYEQYF. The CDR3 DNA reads TGTGCCAGCAGTGCGCCGGGACAGACCTACGAGCAGTACTTC.

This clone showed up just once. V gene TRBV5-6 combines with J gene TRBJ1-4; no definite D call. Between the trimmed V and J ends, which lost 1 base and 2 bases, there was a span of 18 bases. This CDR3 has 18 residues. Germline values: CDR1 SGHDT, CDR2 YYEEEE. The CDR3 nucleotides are TGTGCCAGCAGCTTGCACCCTCTGGCAGCGGATACTAATGAAAAACTGTTTTTT. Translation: CASSLHPLAADTNEKLFF.

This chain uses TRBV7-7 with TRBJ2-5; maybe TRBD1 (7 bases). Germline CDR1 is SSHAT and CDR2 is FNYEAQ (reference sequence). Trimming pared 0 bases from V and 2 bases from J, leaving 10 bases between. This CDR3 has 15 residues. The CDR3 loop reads CASSLARGEQETQYF. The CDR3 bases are TGTGCCAGCAGCTTAGCCAGGGGGGAGCAAGAGACCCAGTACTTC.

CDR3 sequence (DNA): TGTGCCAGCAGATACACAGATACGCAGTATTTT. Amino acid sequence: CASRYTDTQYF. This sequence joins TRBV27 and TRBJ2-3; the D is unclear. Germline CDR1 is MNHEY and CDR2 is SMNVEV (reference sequence). V dropped 6 bases and J dropped 2 bases, with 3 bases sitting between them. CDR3 length: 11 residues.